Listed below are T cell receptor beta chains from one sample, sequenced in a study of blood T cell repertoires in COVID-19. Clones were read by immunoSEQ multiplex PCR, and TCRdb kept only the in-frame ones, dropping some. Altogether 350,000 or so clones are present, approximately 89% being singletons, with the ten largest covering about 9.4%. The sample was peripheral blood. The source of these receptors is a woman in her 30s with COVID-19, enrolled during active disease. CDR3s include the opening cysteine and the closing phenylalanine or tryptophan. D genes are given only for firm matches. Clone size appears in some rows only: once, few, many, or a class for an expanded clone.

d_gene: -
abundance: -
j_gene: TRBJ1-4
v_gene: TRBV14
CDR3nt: TGTGCCAGCAGCCAGACGGCAGCGGGGAATGAAAAACTGTTTTTT
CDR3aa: CASSQTAAGNEKLFF

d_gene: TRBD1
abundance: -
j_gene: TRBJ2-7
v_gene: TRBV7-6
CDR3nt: TGTGCCAGCAGCTTAGTGGGACAGGGGCCCTACGAGCAGTACTTC
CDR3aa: CASSLVGQGPYEQYF

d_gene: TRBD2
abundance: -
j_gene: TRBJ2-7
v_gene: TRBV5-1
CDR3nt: TGCGCCAGCAGCGAAGCGGGAAGTTTCCACGAGCAGTACTTC
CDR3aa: CASSEAGSFHEQYF

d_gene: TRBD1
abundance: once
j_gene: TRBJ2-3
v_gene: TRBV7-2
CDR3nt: TGTGCCAGCAGCTCCGGGACAGGAGACACAGATACGCAGTATTTT
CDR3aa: CASSSGTGDTDTQYF

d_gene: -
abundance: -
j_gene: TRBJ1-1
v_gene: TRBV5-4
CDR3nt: TGTGCCAGCAGCTTGGGAGGGTGGAACACTGAAGCTTTCTTT
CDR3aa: CASSLGGWNTEAFF

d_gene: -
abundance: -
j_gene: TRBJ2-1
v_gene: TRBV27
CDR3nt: TGTGCCAGCAGTTACCAGGGTTGGGGCAATGAGCAGTTCTTC
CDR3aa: CASSYQGWGNEQFF

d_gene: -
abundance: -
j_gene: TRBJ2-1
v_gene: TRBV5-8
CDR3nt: TGTGCCAGCTCTTCGCCAGGGTCCAGCTCCTACAATGAGCAGTTCTTC
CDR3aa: CASSSPGSSSYNEQFF

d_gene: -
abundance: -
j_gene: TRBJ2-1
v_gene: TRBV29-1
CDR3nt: TGCAGCGTTGGAGGTGAGCAGTTCTTC
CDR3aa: CSVGGEQFF

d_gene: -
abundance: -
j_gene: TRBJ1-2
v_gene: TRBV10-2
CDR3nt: TGCGCCAGCAGTGAGTCAGCGGCGGGCTACACCTTC
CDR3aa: CASSESAAGYTF

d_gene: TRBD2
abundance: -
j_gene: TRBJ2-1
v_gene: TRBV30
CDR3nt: TGTGCCTGTACTAGCGGGAGTTACAATGAGCAGTTCTTC
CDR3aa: CACTSGSYNEQFF

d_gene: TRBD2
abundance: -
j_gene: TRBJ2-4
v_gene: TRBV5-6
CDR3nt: TGTGCCAGCAGCTTGTCCCCAGAGCGGGAGGTTGTGAACATTCAGTACTTC
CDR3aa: CASSLSPEREVVNIQYF

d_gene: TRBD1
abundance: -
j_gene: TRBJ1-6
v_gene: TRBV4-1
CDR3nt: TGCGCCAGCAGCCGGCAGGGGGCCGACAATTCACCCCTCCACTTT
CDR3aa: CASSRQGADNSPLHF

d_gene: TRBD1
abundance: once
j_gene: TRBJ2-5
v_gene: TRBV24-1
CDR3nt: TGTGCCACCAGTGACCCAGGGACAGGGGGCAGGGAGACCCAGTACTTC
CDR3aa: CATSDPGTGGRETQYF

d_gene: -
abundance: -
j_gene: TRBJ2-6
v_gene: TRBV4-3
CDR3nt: TGCGCCAGCAGCCAAGCTAGCGAACACTCTGGGGCCAACGTCCTGACTTTC
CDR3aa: CASSQASEHSGANVLTF

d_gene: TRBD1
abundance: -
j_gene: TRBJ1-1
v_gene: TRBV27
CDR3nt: TGTGCCAGCAGTTCTCAGGGACAGCTGAACACTGAAGCTTTCTTT
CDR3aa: CASSSQGQLNTEAFF

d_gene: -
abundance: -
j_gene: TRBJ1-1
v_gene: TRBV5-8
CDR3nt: TGTGCCAGCATGGGAGGGGAAAGGTGGTGGAACACTGAAGCTTTCTTT
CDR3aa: CASMGGERWWNTEAFF

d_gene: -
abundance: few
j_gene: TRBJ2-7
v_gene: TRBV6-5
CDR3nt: TGTGCCAGCAGTTTCCAAGGGCGGGGCGGCGAGCAGTACTTC
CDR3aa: CASSFQGRGGEQYF